This is a list of T cell receptor beta chains from one sample in a study of metastatic and nonmetastatic thyroid tumors. TCRdb reassembled clones from the PCR reads with MiXCR. This sample has some 20,000 clones, with roughly 36% found just once. Sequenced input: tumor tissue. Every receptor here comes from a female donor with papillary thyroid cancer or a benign thyroid nodule (not recorded which). Some clones in this sample may be carry-over from other donors' samples. The CDR3 runs from the conserved cysteine through the conserved F or W. A D gene is named only where the DNA matches it firmly. Not all rows give a size; the values are once, few, many and, for expanded clones, a class.

V gene	D gene	clone size	J gene	CDR3 protein
TRBV18	-	-	TRBJ1-6	CASSIRAKNSPLHF
TRBV28	-	few	TRBJ1-3	CASSSFWGPGNTIYF
TRBV28	-	few	TRBJ1-1	CASSLASSTGEAFF
TRBV25-1	TRBD1	many	TRBJ2-7	CATTTGFEQYF
TRBV6-1	TRBD2	few	TRBJ2-3	CASRTSGTDTQYF
TRBV12-3/TRBV12-4	-	-	TRBJ1-2	CASSLSLYGYTF
TRBV27	-	-	TRBJ1-1	CASMPGRRNTEAFF
TRBV27	TRBD1	-	TRBJ2-1	CASRDLPGQGSDEQFF
TRBV6-1	-	-	TRBJ1-1	CASRGLMGINEAFF
TRBV10-3	TRBD2	few	TRBJ2-2	CAISGGSGGGELFF
TRBV6-1	TRBD1	few	TRBJ1-2	CASSRRDSYGYTF
TRBV11-2	-	-	TRBJ2-7	CASSLGGQVVYEQYF
TRBV6-1	TRBD1	few	TRBJ1-6	CASSRLTGDNSPLHF
TRBV18	TRBD2	-	TRBJ2-3	CASSPRGRAGDTQYF
TRBV7-2	TRBD2	-	TRBJ2-3	CASSQAGVVADTQYF
TRBV11-2	-	-	TRBJ2-7	CASSPAIEQYF
TRBV10-1	-	-	TRBJ1-2	CASSESVGQPYGYTF
TRBV6-1	TRBD2	-	TRBJ2-1	CATGGGTGSYNEQFF
TRBV6-1	TRBD1	-	TRBJ1-2	CASRELDRGYGYTF
TRBV4-1	-	-	TRBJ1-6	CASSRLGLGDNSPLHF
TRBV5-4	-	-	TRBJ2-7	CASSSPVGTSSYEQYF
TRBV5-4	TRBD2	few	TRBJ2-2	CASSFGAGGNTGELFF
TRBV27	TRBD1	-	TRBJ1-6	CASSGTGTNSPLHF
TRBV6-1	-	-	TRBJ1-3	CASARGGGNTIYF
TRBV10-3	-	-	TRBJ2-2	CAISESYRLNTGELFF
TRBV12-5	-	few	TRBJ2-7	CASVGAGAFYEQYF
TRBV28	TRBD1	few	TRBJ2-5	CASSFRTGGTQETQYF
TRBV20-1	TRBD1	-	TRBJ2-2	CSARKTGKGTGELFF
TRBV12-3/TRBV12-4	-	few	TRBJ1-1	CASSFYREGTEAFF
TRBV19	-	-	TRBJ1-2	CASSKKNSANYGYTF
TRBV14	-	-	TRBJ1-2	CASSQVLTGPVSF
TRBV6-1	-	-	TRBJ2-7	CASSESEGAYEQYF
TRBV20-1	TRBD1	-	TRBJ2-2	CSASDGQGDTGELFF
TRBV6-1	TRBD2	-	TRBJ2-5	CASSEDLAGGETQYF
TRBV4-2	-	-	TRBJ2-3	CASSRGGDTQYF
TRBV28	-	few	TRBJ2-1	CASSLLKPGRYNEQFF
TRBV6-1	-	few	TRBJ2-3	CASKRDFTDTQYF
TRBV19	-	few	TRBJ1-5	CASSLNSNQPQHF
TRBV12-3/TRBV12-4	-	-	TRBJ2-5	CASSLADDRQETQYF
TRBV20-1	TRBD1	-	TRBJ2-2	CSARPRDRFTGELFF
TRBV6-1	TRBD1	-	TRBJ1-2	CASKVTGDNYGYTF
TRBV6-1	-	-	TRBJ2-7	CASSGRNRHEQYF
TRBV7-9	TRBD2	-	TRBJ2-7	CASSLGTSGYKYF
TRBV7-8	TRBD2	-	TRBJ2-1	CASSFRLAGGNEQFF
TRBV20-1	-	-	TRBJ2-4	CSARASYLAKNIQYF
TRBV6-5	-	few	TRBJ2-7	CASRLGSYEQYF
TRBV11-1	TRBD2	-	TRBJ2-3	CASRDPAGGPTDTQYF
TRBV5-1	-	-	TRBJ2-3	CASKAGGYRTDTQYF
TRBV6-1	-	few	TRBJ2-7	CASSGTRGRGEQYF
TRBV6-1	-	few	TRBJ2-2	CASSEQETTGELFF
TRBV7-8	-	-	TRBJ2-7	CASSSMSDWGNEQYF
TRBV11-2	-	-	TRBJ2-1	CASSLAQLGEQFF
TRBV25-1	-	few	TRBJ2-3	CASSGFRVGNTDTQYF
TRBV6-1	TRBD1	few	TRBJ2-2	CASSDSGGLGAGELFF
TRBV12-3/TRBV12-4	-	few	TRBJ2-3	CASTEWGGARSTDTQYF
TRBV30	TRBD1	-	TRBJ1-3	CAWTPTRGQGNTVYF
TRBV2	TRBD1	-	TRBJ2-5	CASNRDREWETQYF
TRBV6-2/TRBV6-3	TRBD1	few	TRBJ2-3	CASSYLTGGAEDTQYF
TRBV6-2/TRBV6-3	-	-	TRBJ2-7	CASTQSAGGPDEQYF